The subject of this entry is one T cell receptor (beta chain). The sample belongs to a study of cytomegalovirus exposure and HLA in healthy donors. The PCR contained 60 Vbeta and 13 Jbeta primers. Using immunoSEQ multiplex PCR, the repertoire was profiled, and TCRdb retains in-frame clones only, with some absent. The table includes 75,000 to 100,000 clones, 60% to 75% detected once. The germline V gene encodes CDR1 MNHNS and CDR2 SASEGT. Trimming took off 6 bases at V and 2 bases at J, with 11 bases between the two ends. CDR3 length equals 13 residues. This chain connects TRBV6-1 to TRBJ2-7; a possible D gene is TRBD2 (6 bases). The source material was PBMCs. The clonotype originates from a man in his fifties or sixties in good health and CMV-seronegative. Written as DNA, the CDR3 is TGTGCCAGCAGGGGGGGATCTACCTACGAGCAGTACTTC. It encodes CASRGGSTYEQYF.